This TCR beta chain was sequenced in a study of blood T cell repertoires in COVID-19. Study context: PBMCs, B-cell-depleted T cells, or T cells were the source of the cDNA or gDNA that made up the material.

With V trimmed by 4 bases and J by 8 bases, 5 bases remained unmatched. The CDR3 contains 12 residues. Germline-derived CDR1 and CDR2 are SGHRS and YFSETQ. Recovered status applied to Cohort 3 donors who had two consecutive negative PCRs. It also applied to those with clearance or with symptom resolution. Original processing notes: The assay estimated nucleated cells by amplifying reference gene primers. Some clones are missing from TCRdb's copy, which holds only in-frame ones; the method was immunoSEQ multiplex PCR. D and trimming come from the DNA, and the V and J calls and clone size come from that table. Of approximately 300,000 clones detected, roughly 90% appear once; the ten largest clones hold 2% to 3%.

The rearrangement links TRBV5-1 to TRBJ1-2, with 7 nucleotides matching TRBD1. The clonotype was recovered from a man aged 60 to 69 who had recovered from COVID-19. Sequenced: PBMCs or T cells enriched from blood (not recorded which). Here the CDR3 DNA reads TGCGCCAGCAGCCCAGGACAGGCCGGCTACACCTTC. Its protein product is CASSPGQAGYTF.